This entry lists 30 T cell receptor beta chains sequenced from one sample in a study of blood T cell repertoires in COVID-19. TCRdb keeps only in-frame clones here, not all; method: immunoSEQ multiplex PCR. This table holds around 130,000 clones, roughly 89% found once. Material: peripheral blood. These receptors all stem from a man aged 25-45 years with COVID-19, enrolled during active disease.

V gene TRBV10-1 combines with J gene TRBJ2-1; TRBD2 agrees at 14 bases. J gave up 7 bases and V 4 bases, and 12 bases lay outside the gene matches. This CDR3 is built from 18 residues. The germline V gene has CDR1 WNHNN and CDR2 SYGVQD (reference sequence). CDR3 sequence (DNA): TGCGCCAGCAGTGCTGGGACTAGCGGGAGTATGGGAGCTAATGAGCAGTTCTTC. Translated, it gives CASSAGTSGSMGANEQFF.

This clone has only one observation. The chain has TRBV30 and TRBJ2-5; weak D call: TRBD2 (6 bases). V shed 2 bases and J shed 4 bases, with 14 bases lying between them. The germline gives CDR1 GTSNPN, CDR2 SVGIG (reference sequence). This CDR3 region has 14 residues. The DNA for the CDR3 is TGTGCCTGGAGTCGGGACTCCGGGGGAGAGACCCAGTACTTC. Residues: CAWSRDSGGETQYF.

This chain joins TRBV9 and TRBJ2-1; 9 nucleotides align to TRBD1. This CDR3 spans 16 amino acids. Germline assignment: CDR1 SGDLS and CDR2 YYNGEE. V lost 4 bases to trimming and J lost 7 bases; unmatched junction nucleotides: 12. The CDR3 bases are TGTGCCAGCAGCCCATCTTCCGGACAGGGGAGAAATGAGCAGTTCTTC. It encodes CASSPSSGQGRNEQFF.

This clone was counted once. The chain joins TRBV7-9 to TRBJ2-7; 10 nucleotides agree with TRBD2. V dropped 5 bases and J dropped 7; count of bases not matched to a gene: 8. This CDR3 is 14 amino acids long. Looked up from germline, CDR1 is SEHNR and CDR2 is FQNEAQ (reference sequence). Here the CDR3 reads CASSPGLATSEQYF. CDR3 DNA sequence: TGTGCCAGCAGCCCGGGACTAGCGACCTCAGAGCAGTACTTC.

This clone was observed a handful of times. The chain joins TRBV5-3 to TRBJ1-6; D unclear. TRBV5-3 is an ORF, and what it does is uncertain. The CDR3 spans 16 residues. Deletions cut 4 bases from V and 4 bases from J, with 15 bases between. The CDR3 protein is CARSHPGVRYNSPLHF. In DNA, the CDR3 is TGTGCCAGAAGCCACCCCGGGGTGAGGTATAATTCACCCCTCCACTTT.

The chain joins TRBV29-1 to TRBJ1-2; D unclear. The germline V gene encodes CDR1 SQVTM and CDR2 ANQGSEA. V was clipped by 7 bases and J by 4 bases, with 10 bases between them. The CDR3 runs 11 residues. Here the CDR3 DNA reads TGCAGCGCAAGTGGAGTCTATGGCTACACCTTC. This gives the protein CSASGVYGYTF.

As concerns this clone: A read error may account for a junction end that differs from germline. The chain recombines TRBV10-3 with TRBJ1-1, with 8 bases lining up with TRBD1. Germline CDR1 is ENHRY and CDR2 is SYGVKD. The CDR3 has 11 amino acids. This CDR3 reads CAIRNRGVEIF. The CDR3 DNA sequence: TGTGCCATCAGAAACAGGGGGGTGGAGATCTTT.

V and J are TRBV9 and TRBJ2-3; a possible D gene is TRBD2 (6 bases). CDR1 and CDR2 from the germline V gene are SGDLS and YYNGEE. The CDR3 is 16 residues long. Trimming took off 0 bases at V and 5 bases at J, with 16 bases between the two ends. CDR3 residues: CASSVATSRVVDTQYF. As DNA, the CDR3 is TGTGCCAGCAGCGTAGCTACTAGCCGGGTTGTAGATACGCAGTATTTT.

This clone was counted only a few times. This rearrangement joins TRBV2 to TRBJ1-5, with 7 bases matching TRBD1. CDR3 length equals 12 residues. Germline CDR1 is SNHLY and CDR2 is FYNNEI. V lost 6 bases and J lost 8; bases outside the gene matches: 4. This chain's CDR3 is CASRRGGEPQHF. CDR3 nucleotide sequence: TGTGCCAGCAGGCGAGGGGGCGAGCCCCAGCATTTT. Looking up the rest from reference TRBV2 and TRBJ1-5 gives the full variable domain: EPEVTQTPSHQVTQMGQEVILRCVPISNHLYFYWYRQILGQKVEFLVSFYNNEISEKSEIFDDQFSVERPDGSNFTLKIRSTKLEDSAMYFCASRRGGEPQHFGDGTRLSIL.

CDR3 sequence reads: CASNPQLTRGLVGYTF. The CDR3 DNA follows: TGTGCCAGCAACCCTCAACTAACCAGAGGGCTCGTTGGCTACACCTTC. The gene calls are TRBV27 and TRBJ1-2; D not resolved. Germline CDR1 MNHEY, CDR2 SMNVEV (reference sequence). The CDR3 length is 16 residues. V lost 7 bases, J lost 7 bases, and 25 bases lay in between.

This chain joins TRBV6-5 and TRBJ1-2; 8 nucleotides align to TRBD1. V gave up 6 bases and J gave up 6 bases; unmatched junction bases: 6. Germline CDR1 MNHEY, CDR2 SVGAGI. CDR3 length: 13 amino acids. CDR3 DNA: TGTGCCAGCAGACGGACAGGGTTTCATGGCTACACCTTC. Amino acid sequence: CASRRTGFHGYTF.

This chain joins TRBV5-6 and TRBJ2-1; the match to TRBD2 covers 8 bases. Germline CDR1 reads SGHDT; CDR2 reads YYEEEE. V shed 4 bases, J shed 7 bases, and the junction held 10 bases outside the gene matches. There are 15 residues in the CDR3. The CDR3: CASSHGRAGGNEQFF. The CDR3 nucleotides are TGTGCCAGCAGCCACGGGAGGGCCGGGGGTAATGAGCAGTTCTTC.

The J gene is TRBJ2-7, the V gene TRBV6-5, with D unclear. V shed 7 bases and J shed 2 bases, with 6 bases lying between them. CDR1 is MNHEY, CDR2 SVGAGI, per germline. This CDR3 has 11 amino acids. CDR3 residues: CASKRTYEQYF. The CDR3 bases are TGTGCCAGCAAGAGGACCTACGAGCAGTACTTC.

The chain carries TRBV7-9 and TRBJ2-7; 7 positions agree with TRBD2. The CDR3 spans 16 residues. Trimming at V came to 5 bases and at J to 1 base, leaving 11 bases not matched to a gene. The V gene's germline CDR1 is SEHNR and CDR2 FQNEAQ (reference sequence). DNA of the CDR3: TGTGCCAGCAGCGCCTTAGCGGGTTTGGGATCCTACGAGCAGTACTTC. Translating gives CASSALAGLGSYEQYF.

The CDR3 loop is CASSALDSLNTEAFF. The CDR3 DNA is TGTGCCAGTAGTGCCTTGGACAGTTTGAACACTGAAGCTTTCTTT. The genes are TRBV19 and TRBJ1-1, with D perhaps matching TRBD1 (6 bases). CDR3 length: 15 amino acids. V dropped 5 bases and J dropped 0 bases, with 13 bases sitting between them. CDR1 and CDR2 (germline): LNHDA, SQIVND (reference sequence).

This clone was detected a few times. This sequence joins TRBV4-3 and TRBJ1-1, with 9 bases that match TRBD1. V lost 4 bases and J lost 3; bases outside the gene matches: 6. The CDR3 length is 15 residues. CDR1 is LGHNA, CDR2 YSLEER, per germline. CDR3 loop: CASSRGTGLDTEAFF. In DNA, the CDR3 is TGCGCCAGCAGCCGCGGGACAGGGTTGGACACTGAAGCTTTCTTT.

The chain recombines TRBV11-2 with TRBJ2-2, with 7 bases identical to TRBD2. CDR1 is SGHAT and CDR2 is FQNNGV in the germline V gene. Unmatched junction bases numbered 4, after V lost 5 bases and J lost 1 base. The CDR3 has 15 amino acids. CDR3 in amino acids: CASSQVAGNTGELFF. CDR3 bases: TGTGCCAGCAGCCAAGTAGCGGGGAACACCGGGGAGCTGTTTTTT.

The V and J genes are TRBV4-1 and TRBJ2-4; D is perhaps TRBD1 (6 bases). Between the trimmed V and J ends, which lost 4 bases and 6 bases, there was a span of 19 bases. CDR1 and CDR2 (germline): MGHRA, YSYEKL. This CDR3 comprises 16 residues. The CDR3 DNA sequence: TGCGCCAGCAGCCGCCGGACAGAGCAAGGGGCAAACATTCAGTACTTC. Translating gives CASSRRTEQGANIQYF.

This clone has only a few counts. The chain carries TRBV6-5 and TRBJ2-7; 7 bases line up with TRBD2. After removal of 4 bases from V and 3 bases from J, the junction contained 6 bases not matched to a gene. The germline CDR1 and CDR2 sequences are MNHEY and SVGAGI. The CDR3 is 14 amino acids. CDR3 residues: CASSWGGSNYEQYF. In DNA form, the CDR3 reads TGTGCCAGCAGTTGGGGCGGGAGCAACTACGAGCAGTACTTC.

The CDR3 bases are TGTGCCACCAGCAGTGGGGGGAGGGTCCAAGAGACCCAGTACTTC. Translation: CATSSGGRVQETQYF. The chain is built from TRBV15 and TRBJ2-5, with 7 bases fitting TRBD2. The CDR3 length is 15 residues. In germline, CDR1 is LNHNV, CDR2 YYDKDF (reference sequence). Trimming cost V 3 bases and J 1 base; bases outside gene matches: 5.

V is TRBV4-1 and J is TRBJ2-7; no definite D call. The CDR3 extends over 13 amino acids. Germline V gene data show CDR1 as MGHRA and CDR2 as YSYEKL. Trimming left V 0 bases short and J 1 base short, with 4 bases between. In DNA, the CDR3 is TGCGCCAGCAGCCAAGACGGTTCCTACGAGCAGTACTTC. It specifies CASSQDGSYEQYF.

V is TRBV28 and J is TRBJ1-3; D possibly corresponds to TRBD1 (5 bases). The V end was cut by 8 bases, the J end by 0 bases, with 17 bases between. Looked up from germline, CDR1 is MDHEN and CDR2 is SYDVKM. The CDR3 covers 16 residues. CDR3: CASSNGGGTSGNTIYF. CDR3 nucleotides: TGTGCCAGCTCTAACGGGGGGGGAACCTCTGGAAACACCATATATTTT.

The chain couples TRBV7-2 to TRBJ1-2, with TRBD1 matching over 9 bases. The ends lost 5 bases at V and 8 bases at J; junction bases unmatched: 12. The CDR3 covers 15 residues. From germline, CDR1 is SGHTA and CDR2 FQGNSA. Written as DNA, the CDR3 is TGTGCCAGCAGCAAAGAATTACAGGGGGCAGAAGGCTACACCTTC. Encoded protein: CASSKELQGAEGYTF.

The chain is built from TRBV5-1 and TRBJ1-2; 7 nucleotides line up with TRBD1. The trim removed 2 bases at V and 1 base at J, leaving 2 bases unmatched. The V gene's germline CDR1 is SGHRS and CDR2 YFSETQ. The CDR3 length is 14 residues. The CDR3 nucleotides read TGCGCCAGCAGCTTAGGGACAGTTAACTATGGCTACACCTTC. The encoded protein is CASSLGTVNYGYTF.

The chain carries TRBV27 and TRBJ2-7, with D perhaps matching TRBD1 (5 bases). The CDR3 length is 15 residues. Trimming pared 0 bases from V and 5 bases from J, leaving 14 bases between. From germline, CDR1 is MNHEY and CDR2 SMNVEV (reference sequence). The CDR3 nucleotides are TGTGCCAGCAGTTTATCGCCCACAGGTCGGGACGAGCAGTACTTC. As protein: CASSLSPTGRDEQYF.

J is TRBJ2-2 and V is TRBV14, with D possibly being TRBD1 (5 bases). CDR1 is SGHDN, CDR2 FVKESK, per germline. The CDR3 totals 15 residues. The V and J ends lost 2 bases and 5 bases respectively, with 12 bases between them. The CDR3, as DNA: TGTGCCAGCAGCCAACAGGGCCTAGGGACCGGGGAGCTGTTTTTT. This codes for CASSQQGLGTGELFF.

The V and J genes are TRBV27 and TRBJ1-2, with 9 bases that match TRBD1. This CDR3 comprises 15 residues. Per germline, CDR1 MNHEY and CDR2 SMNVEV (reference sequence). Trimming took 5 bases from V and 5 from J; bases not matched to a gene: 9. The CDR3 DNA is TGTGCCAGCAGTAGACAGGGGGGCGGAGGGTATGGCTACACCTTC. It translates to CASSRQGGGGYGYTF.

V usage is TRBV2 and J usage is TRBJ2-2; 11 bases fit TRBD1. Germline-derived CDR1 and CDR2 are SNHLY and FYNNEI. After removal of 1 base from V and 1 base from J, the junction contained 8 bases not matched to a gene. This CDR3 region has 19 residues. The DNA for the CDR3 is TGTGCCAGCAGTGAAGGGGGACAGGGGGTTTACCTGAACACCGGGGAGCTGTTTTTT. Translating it yields CASSEGGQGVYLNTGELFF.

The CDR3 protein is CASSGSGTGSNQPQHF. The CDR3 DNA reads TGTGCCAGCAGTGGATCAGGGACAGGGAGCAATCAGCCCCAGCATTTT. This chain joins TRBV2 and TRBJ1-5; the match to TRBD1 covers 9 bases. The CDR3 has 16 residues. Looked up from germline, CDR1 is SNHLY and CDR2 is FYNNEI. Germline trimming cut 4 bases from V and 1 base from J; bases unmatched to any gene: 5.

V gene TRBV7-2 combines with J gene TRBJ1-1, with TRBD1 identical over 8 bases. The J segment lost 1 base and the V segment lost 2 bases, leaving 6 bases of the junction unmatched. Per germline, CDR1 SGHTA and CDR2 FQGNSA. The CDR3 contains 16 residues. CDR3 nucleotides: TGTGCCAGCAGCTTATGGCAGGGGGCAAAGAACACTGAAGCTTTCTTT. Its protein is CASSLWQGAKNTEAFF.